The 10 T cell receptor beta chains given below trace back to one sample, sequenced in a study of human T cells and chemical hapten exposure. One entry per CDR3 protein results from TCRdb running MiXCR on the RACE reads. This table holds 70,000 or so distinct CDR3 sequences, around 10% found once. Noted time point: patch test 3, about 24 weeks after DPC sensitization. Treatment described: therapeutic diphenylcyclopropenone sensitization with weekly scalp DPC. This material consisted of whole blood, taken in connection with sensitization to the hapten diphenylcyclopropenone (DPC). The receptor set was obtained from a woman between 50 and 59 years old with alopecia areata. Some clones in this sample may be carry-over from other donors' samples.

This clonotype appeared many times. The gene calls are TRBV25-1 and TRBJ1-3; D not certain. This CDR3 spans 13 amino acids. Per germline, CDR1 MGHDK and CDR2 SYGVNS. With 8 bases removed from V and 0 bases from J, the gap between germline ends came to 8 bases. CDR3 protein: CASSWDSGNTIYF. In DNA form, the CDR3 reads TGTGCCAGCTCTTGGGACTCTGGAAACACCATATATTTT.

The chain carries TRBV7-9 and TRBJ1-2; D gene unclear. From germline, CDR1 is SEHNR and CDR2 FQNEAQ (reference sequence). There are 13 residues in the CDR3. V lost 1 base to trimming and J lost 6 bases, with 9 bases between them. The CDR3 sequence: CASSLGSRHGYTF. CDR3 nucleotide sequence: TGTGCCAGCAGCTTAGGCTCCCGGCATGGCTACACCTTC.

This clonotype was picked up a small number of times. This rearrangement joins TRBV7-2 to TRBJ2-3, with TRBD2 identical over 11 bases. V lost 1 base, J lost 3 bases, and 9 bases stayed unmatched. Per germline, CDR1 SGHTA and CDR2 FQGNSA. The CDR3 contains 18 residues. The CDR3 loop reads CASSLVTSSGGPTDTQYF. The CDR3 bases are TGTGCCAGCAGCTTAGTCACCTCTAGCGGGGGGCCGACAGATACGCAGTATTTT.

This clonotype was seen a few times. The V and J genes are TRBV12-3 or TRBV12-4 and TRBJ1-1, with D uncertain. V lost 7 bases and J 5 bases, leaving 17 bases between the germline ends. The length of the CDR3 is 14 residues. This CDR3 reads CASTSVERITEAFF. The CDR3 nucleotides are TGTGCCAGCACCTCGGTCGAGAGGATAACTGAAGCTTTCTTT.

The J gene is TRBJ2-3, the V gene TRBV3-1; D perhaps matches TRBD2 (5 bases). The CDR3 has 13 amino acids. In germline, CDR1 is LGHDT, CDR2 YNNKEL (reference sequence). The germline V and J ends were trimmed by 3 bases and 6 bases, with 10 bases remaining between them. CDR3 sequence (DNA): TGTGCCAGCAGCCACTGGACTGAGGATACGCAGTATTTT. Translated, it gives CASSHWTEDTQYF.

This clonotype was found a few times. The V call is TRBV5-5, the J call TRBJ2-3; the D gene could be TRBD1 or TRBD2 (5 bases each). Germline V lookup: CDR1 SGHKS, CDR2 YYEKEE (reference sequence). The CDR3 has 14 residues. V was pared by 5 bases and J by 1 base, with 11 bases between. Written as DNA, the CDR3 is TGTGCCAGCAGACGAGGGGCCGGCACAGATACGCAGTATTTT. This encodes CASRRGAGTDTQYF.

This clonotype was counted many times. CDR3 region: CASSSLQGNQPQHF. As DNA, the CDR3 is TGTGCCAGCAGTTCCCTTCAAGGCAATCAGCCCCAGCATTTT. The chain joins TRBV12-3 or TRBV12-4 to TRBJ1-5; D not certain. This CDR3 has 14 residues. The V gene lost 4 bases and the J gene lost 2 bases, with 9 bases spanning the gap.

The chain recombines TRBV20-1 with TRBJ2-7, with 10 bases matching TRBD1. The junction had 6 bases not matched to a gene; V was cut back by 5 bases and J by 5 bases. This CDR3 spans 13 amino acids. Germline V CDR1 and CDR2: DFQATT, SNEGSKA (reference sequence). CDR3 nucleotide sequence: TGCAGTGCTCGCCGGGACAGGGGCCACGAGCAGTACTTC. It translates to CSARRDRGHEQYF.

The chain carries TRBV12-3 or TRBV12-4 and TRBJ1-5; 9 bases agree with TRBD1. V lost 4 bases to trimming and J lost 0 bases; unmatched junction nucleotides: 1. The CDR3 spans 15 residues. DNA for the CDR3: TGTGCCAGCAGTTGGGACAGGGCTAGCAATCAGCCCCAGCATTTT. This encodes CASSWDRASNQPQHF.

This clonotype was found a few times. The genes are TRBV29-1 and TRBJ1-1; unclear D gene. Germline V lookup: CDR1 SQVTM, CDR2 ANQGSEA. The V end was cut by 7 bases, the J end by 8 bases, with 14 bases between. This CDR3 region has 11 residues. CDR3 sequence reads: CSGLSKGEAFF. The CDR3 DNA follows: TGCAGCGGACTGTCGAAGGGAGAAGCTTTCTTT. The complete variable domain, with remaining parts taken from reference TRBV29-1 and TRBJ1-1, reads SAVISQKPSRDICQRGTSLTIQCQVDSQVTMMFWYRQQPGQSLTLIATANQGSEATYESGFVIDKFPISRPNLTFSTLTVSNMSPEDSSIYLCSGLSKGEAFFGQGTRLTVV.